The next 11 T cell receptor beta chains were all read from a single sample in a study of beta chain features in type 1 diabetes. cDNA synthesis used the whole RNA isolate, giving expressed TCRB sequences. The protocol was immunoSEQ multiplex PCR, while the TCRdb copy is restricted to in-frame clones and leaves out a portion. The sample records some 900,000 clones, 15% to 20% being singletons. Sequencing used naive CD4+ T cells from blood. Receptors were obtained from a woman between 18 and 29 years old in good health.

The V call is TRBV5-4, the J call TRBJ2-7; the D gene could be TRBD1 or TRBD2 (7 bases each). V was shortened by 4 bases and J by 3 bases, with 17 bases between the two germline ends. CDR1 is SGHNT and CDR2 is YYREEE in the germline V gene (reference sequence). The CDR3 length is 15 residues. The CDR3 sequence is CASSVARGGFYEQYF. The CDR3 bases are TGTGCCAGCAGCGTCGCCAGGGGGGGTTTCTACGAGCAGTACTTC. Using reference TRBV5-4 and TRBJ2-7 for the parts outside the CDR3, the full variable domain is ETGVTQSPTHLIKTRGQQVTLRCSSQSGHNTVSWYQQALGQGPQFIFQYYREEENGRGNFPPRFSGLQFPNYSSELNVNALELDDSALYLCASSVARGGFYEQYFGPGTRLTVT.

The chain couples TRBV9 to TRBJ2-1; 11 positions match TRBD2. Germline V CDR1 and CDR2: SGDLS, YYNGEE. The trim removed 0 bases at V and 2 bases at J, leaving 7 bases unmatched. The CDR3 extends over 18 amino acids. CDR3 loop: CASSVEQQTSGTYNEQFF. The CDR3 DNA reads as TGTGCCAGCAGCGTAGAACAACAGACTAGCGGGACCTACAATGAGCAGTTCTTC.

V gene TRBV6-5 combines with J gene TRBJ2-3, with D maybe TRBD2 (5 bases). V gave up 7 bases and J gave up 2 bases, with 13 bases separating them. This CDR3 is 14 amino acids long. Per germline, CDR1 MNHEY and CDR2 SVGAGI. The CDR3 DNA follows: TGTGCCAGCACCCCAGCGGAGACCACAGATACGCAGTATTTT. Translation: CASTPAETTDTQYF.

The chain joins TRBV28 to TRBJ1-2; D is undetermined. The length of the CDR3 is 12 residues. CDR1 MDHEN and CDR2 SYDVKM come from the germline V gene. V dropped 2 bases and J dropped 7 bases, with 8 bases sitting between them. The CDR3, as DNA: TGTGCCAGCAGTTTAGGACTCCTTGGCTACACCTTC. It encodes CASSLGLLGYTF.

The chain combines TRBV18 with TRBJ1-5; D might be TRBD1 (5 bases). In germline, CDR1 is KGHSH, CDR2 LQKENI. This CDR3 has 14 residues. V lost 3 bases and J 4 bases, leaving 10 bases between the germline ends. The CDR3 spells CASSPGRENQPQHF. Written as DNA, the CDR3 is TGTGCCAGCTCACCGGGACGGGAGAATCAGCCCCAGCATTTT.

This clone has just a few counts. This chain uses TRBV12-5 with TRBJ1-2; D gene ambiguous. The CDR3 is made up of 13 amino acids. V was shortened by 7 bases and J by 8 bases, with 17 bases between the two germline ends. The germline gives CDR1 LGHNT, CDR2 FRNRAP. DNA for the CDR3: TGTGCTAGTGCTGCTGATGTGGAGTACGGCTACACCTTC. Its protein is CASAADVEYGYTF.

This clone was seen only a few times. The rearrangement uses TRBV27 and TRBJ2-2; D uncertain. The germline V and J ends were trimmed by 5 bases and 1 base, with 17 bases remaining between them. Germline values: CDR1 MNHEY, CDR2 SMNVEV (reference sequence). This CDR3 region has 17 residues. The CDR3 reads CASSQSRVLRNTGELFF. CDR3 DNA sequence: TGTGCCAGCAGTCAATCCCGGGTATTACGGAACACCGGGGAGCTGTTTTTT.

This chain links TRBV5-1 with TRBJ1-5; TRBD1 matches 7 bases. Trimming at V came to 4 bases and at J to 6 bases, leaving 7 bases not matched to a gene. The CDR3 sequence is 14 residues long. Germline V gives CDR1 SGHRS, CDR2 YFSETQ. CDR3 nucleotide sequence: TGCGCCAGCAGCCCGATGACAGGGAGTCAGCCCCAGCATTTT. It encodes CASSPMTGSQPQHF.

This clone has more than one count but fewer than ten. The chain links TRBV7-3 to TRBJ2-2, with TRBD1 identical over 8 bases. Trimming removed 5 bases from V and 4 bases from J; junction bases left unmatched: 6. CDR3 size: 15 residues. The V gene's germline CDR1 is SGHTA and CDR2 FQGTGA. The CDR3 sequence is CASSPGGRGTGELFF. The DNA of the CDR3 is TGTGCCAGCAGCCCAGGGGGCCGTGGCACCGGGGAGCTGTTTTTT.

J is TRBJ2-2 and V is TRBV5-1, with D uncertain. CDR1 SGHRS and CDR2 YFSETQ come from the germline V gene. The CDR3 contains 14 residues. Trimming took 0 bases from V and 4 from J, leaving 7 bases between them. CDR3: CASSLDRGTGELFF. DNA for the CDR3: TGCGCCAGCAGCTTGGACAGAGGCACCGGGGAGCTGTTTTTT.

This clone was detected only a few times. V gene TRBV7-9 combines with J gene TRBJ2-5; D uncertain. Germline V gene sequence: CDR1 SEHNR, CDR2 FQNEAQ (reference sequence). This CDR3 is built from 13 residues. V was pared by 3 bases and J by 1 base, with 6 bases between. CDR3 region: CASSFYGQETQYF. In DNA, the CDR3 is TGTGCCAGCAGCTTTTACGGCCAAGAGACCCAGTACTTC. The full variable domain, with the rest looked up from reference TRBV7-9 and TRBJ2-5, is DTGVSQNPRHKITKRGQNVTFRCDPISEHNRLYWYRQTLGQGPEFLTYFQNEAQLEKSRLLSDRFSAERPKGSFSTLEIQRTEQGDSAMYLCASSFYGQETQYFGPGTRLLVL.